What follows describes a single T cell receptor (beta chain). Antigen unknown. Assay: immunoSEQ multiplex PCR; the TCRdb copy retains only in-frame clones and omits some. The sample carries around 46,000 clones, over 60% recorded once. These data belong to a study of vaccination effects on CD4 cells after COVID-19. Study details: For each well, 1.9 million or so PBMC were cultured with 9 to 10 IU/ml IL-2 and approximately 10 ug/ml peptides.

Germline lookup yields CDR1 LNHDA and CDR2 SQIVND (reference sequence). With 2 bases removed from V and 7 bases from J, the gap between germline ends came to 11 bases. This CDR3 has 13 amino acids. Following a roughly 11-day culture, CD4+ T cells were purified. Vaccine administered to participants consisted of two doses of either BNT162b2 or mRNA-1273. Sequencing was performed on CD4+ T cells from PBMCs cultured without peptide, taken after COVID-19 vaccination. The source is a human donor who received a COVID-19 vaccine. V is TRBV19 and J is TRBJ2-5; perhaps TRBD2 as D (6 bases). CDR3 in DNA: TGTGCCAGTAGTATAACTGGGGGAGGGACCCAGTACTTC. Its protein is CASSITGGGTQYF.